This TCR beta chain originates from a study of blood T cell repertoires in COVID-19. TCRdb's table, derived via immunoSEQ multiplex PCR, lists solely in-frame clones and lacks some. The sample contains 100,000 to 120,000 clones, 70% to 90% of which appear only once. This clonotype was obtained from a woman in her forties or fifties with acute or convalescent COVID-19. The sample was peripheral blood.

The CDR3 DNA follows: TGTGCCAGCAGTGAACCGGGGGTGAACGGGGAGCTGTTTTTT. Translating gives CASSEPGVNGELFF. The chain uses TRBV2 and TRBJ2-2, with a tentative D call TRBD2 (6 bases). The CDR3 contains 14 residues. Germline loops: CDR1 SNHLY, CDR2 FYNNEI. Trimming stripped 2 bases from V and 7 bases from J, with 11 bases between.